Reported below is one T cell receptor beta chain. This record comes from a study of blood T cell repertoires in COVID-19. As for the study in general: The United States, Italy and Spain supplied acute and convalescent COVID-19 samples.

Losses at the gene ends were 2 bases for V and 0 bases for J; bases not matched to a gene: 8. Germline V gene sequence: CDR1 SGHDT, CDR2 YYEEEE. The CDR3 has 18 residues. The table came from immunoSEQ multiplex PCR; TCRdb's copy has only in-frame clones and leaves some out. Here the sample spans 300,000 to 350,000 clones, 90% being singletons. The sequenced sample was peripheral blood. The chain links TRBV5-6 to TRBJ1-6; 7 bases are a match to TRBD1. The sequence was collected from a middle-aged woman with COVID-19, enrolled during active disease. Here the CDR3 DNA reads TGTGCCAGCAGCTTCGGCAGGGGGTTTAGCTCCTATAATTCACCCCTCCACTTT. As protein: CASSFGRGFSSYNSPLHF.